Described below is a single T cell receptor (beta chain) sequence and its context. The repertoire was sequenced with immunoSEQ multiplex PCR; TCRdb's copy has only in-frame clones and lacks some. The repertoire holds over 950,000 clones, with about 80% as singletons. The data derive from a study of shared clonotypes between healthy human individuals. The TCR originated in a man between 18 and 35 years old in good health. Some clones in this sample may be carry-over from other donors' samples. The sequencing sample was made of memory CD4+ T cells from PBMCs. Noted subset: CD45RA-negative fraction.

The CDR3 DNA is TGTGCCAGCAGCTTAGCGCTGGGACCACAGTTCTTC. Translating it yields CASSLALGPQFF. The gene calls are TRBV7-6 and TRBJ2-1, with D perhaps being TRBD1 or TRBD2 (5 bases each). CDR1 is SGHVS and CDR2 is FNYEAQ in the germline V gene. The ends were cut back, 0 bases at V and 13 bases at J, with 10 bases in the middle. The CDR3 length is 12 residues.